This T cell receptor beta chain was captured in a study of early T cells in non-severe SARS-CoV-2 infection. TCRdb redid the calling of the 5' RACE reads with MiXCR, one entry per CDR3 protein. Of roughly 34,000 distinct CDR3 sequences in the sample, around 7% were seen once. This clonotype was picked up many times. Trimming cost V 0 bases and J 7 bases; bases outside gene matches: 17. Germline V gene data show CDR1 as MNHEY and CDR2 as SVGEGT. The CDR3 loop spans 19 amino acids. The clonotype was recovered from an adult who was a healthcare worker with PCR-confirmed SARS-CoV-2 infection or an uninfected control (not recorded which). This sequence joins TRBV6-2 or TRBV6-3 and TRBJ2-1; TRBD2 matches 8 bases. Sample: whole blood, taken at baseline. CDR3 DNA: TGTGCCAGCAGTTACTCTAGGTTCTCGTCTAGCGGGTACGGTAATGAGCAGTTCTTC. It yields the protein CASSYSRFSSSGYGNEQFF.